This T cell receptor beta chain came from a study of T cell changes during pregnancy in multiple sclerosis. The method was immunoSEQ multiplex PCR; TCRdb's version includes in-frame clones alone and lacks a portion of them. The sample records about 49,000 clones, 85% to 90% being singletons. CDR1 is ENHRY and CDR2 is SYGVKD in the germline V gene. V dropped 11 bases and J dropped 7 bases, with 24 bases sitting between them. CDR3 length: 15 residues. The sequence was collected from a female donor in good health, enrolled as a control in a pregnancy study. V usage is TRBV10-3 and J usage is TRBJ1-3; no reliable D call. The source was peripheral blood, collected after pregnancy. The CDR3 coding sequence is TGTGCCTCCCGGGGTACCCTCACCGGTGGGAACACCATATATTTT. Translating it yields CASRGTLTGGNTIYF.